The present T cell receptor beta chain was sequenced within a study of blood T cell repertoires in COVID-19. Study overall: Acute-phase and convalescent COVID-19 samples originated in the United States, Italy and Spain.

Here immunoSEQ multiplex PCR was the method, and the copy in TCRdb shows in-frame clones only, minus some. This table has roughly 290,000 clones, 80% to 85% appearing once. This TCR derives from a person between 65 and 80 years old with COVID-19, enrolled during active disease. The sample consisted of peripheral blood.

CDR3 nucleotides: TGTGCCAGCAGCTTAGCGGGACAGGGTTTGCACGAGCAGTACTTC. This translates into CASSLAGQGLHEQYF. The genes are TRBV11-3 and TRBJ2-7; 9 bases agree with TRBD1. CDR3 length: 15 residues. Germline CDR1 SGHNT, CDR2 YENEEA. Unmatched junction bases numbered 6, after V lost 1 base and J lost 5 bases.